This T cell receptor (beta chain) comes out of a study of blood T cell repertoires in COVID-19. In the study overall: Acute-phase and convalescent COVID-19 samples originated in the United States, Italy and Spain. Sample material is recorded as cDNA or gDNA derived from T cells, B-cell-depleted T cells, or PBMCs.

In the authors' workflow: Amplification with reference gene primers provided the estimates of nucleated cell counts. The method was immunoSEQ multiplex PCR; TCRdb's version includes in-frame clones alone and lacks a portion of them. The V and J calls and clone size are taken from that table; D and trimming were inferred from the DNA. The sample records 200,000 to 250,000 clones, roughly 85% being singletons. The germline CDR1 and CDR2 sequences are SGHRS and YFSETQ. The CDR3 is 16 amino acids. The germline V and J ends were trimmed by 3 bases and 0 bases, with 10 bases remaining between them. V and J are TRBV5-1 and TRBJ2-6; tentative D call: TRBD1 (5 bases). The source of this sequence is a woman older than 75 with acute or convalescent COVID-19. What was sequenced was peripheral blood. This CDR3 reads CASSWTSVSGANVLTF. CDR3 in DNA: TGCGCCAGCAGCTGGACAAGTGTCTCTGGGGCCAACGTCCTGACTTTC.